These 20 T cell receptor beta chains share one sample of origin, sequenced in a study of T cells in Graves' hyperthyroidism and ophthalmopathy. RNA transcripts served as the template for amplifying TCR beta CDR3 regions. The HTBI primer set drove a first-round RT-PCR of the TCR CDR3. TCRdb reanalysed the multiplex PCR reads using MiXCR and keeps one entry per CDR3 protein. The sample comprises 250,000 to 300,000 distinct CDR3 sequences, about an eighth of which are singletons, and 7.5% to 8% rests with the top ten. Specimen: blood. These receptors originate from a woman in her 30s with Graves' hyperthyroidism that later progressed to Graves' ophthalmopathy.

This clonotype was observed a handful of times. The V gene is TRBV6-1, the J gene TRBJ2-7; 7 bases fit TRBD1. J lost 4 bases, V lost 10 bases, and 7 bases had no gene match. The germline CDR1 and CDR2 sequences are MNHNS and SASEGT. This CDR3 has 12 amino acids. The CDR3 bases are TGTGCCAACAGGACAGGAAAGTACGAGCAGTACTTC. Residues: CANRTGKYEQYF.

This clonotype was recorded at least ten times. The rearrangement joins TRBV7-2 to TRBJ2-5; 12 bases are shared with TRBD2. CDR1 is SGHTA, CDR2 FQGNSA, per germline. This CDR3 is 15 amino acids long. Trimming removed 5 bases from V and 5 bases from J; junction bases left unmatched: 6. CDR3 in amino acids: CASSATSGSSETQYF. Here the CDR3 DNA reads TGTGCCAGCAGCGCGACTAGCGGGAGCTCTGAGACCCAGTACTTC.

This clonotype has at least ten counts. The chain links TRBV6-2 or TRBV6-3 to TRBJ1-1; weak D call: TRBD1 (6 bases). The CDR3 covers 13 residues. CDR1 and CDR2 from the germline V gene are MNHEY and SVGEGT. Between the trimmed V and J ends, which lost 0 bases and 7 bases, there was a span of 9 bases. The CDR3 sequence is CASSYSGGIEAFF. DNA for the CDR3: TGTGCCAGCAGTTACTCGGGGGGCATTGAAGCTTTCTTT.

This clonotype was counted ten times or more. The CDR3 region has the DNA TGTGCCAGCAGTACCGGGCAAACAGATACGCAGTATTTT. Protein sequence: CASSTGQTDTQYF. The J gene is TRBJ2-3, the V gene TRBV12-3 or TRBV12-4; D not resolved. The CDR3 runs to 13 residues. V lost 5 bases to trimming and J lost 3 bases, with 9 bases between them.

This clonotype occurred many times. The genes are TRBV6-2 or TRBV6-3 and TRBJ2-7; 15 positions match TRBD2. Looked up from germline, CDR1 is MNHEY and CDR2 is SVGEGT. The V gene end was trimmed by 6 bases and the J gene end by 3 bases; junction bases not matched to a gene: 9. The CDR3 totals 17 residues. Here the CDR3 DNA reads TGTGCCAGCAGCCCCGGGACTAGCGGGAGGTTCCTCTACGAGCAGTACTTC. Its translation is CASSPGTSGRFLYEQYF.

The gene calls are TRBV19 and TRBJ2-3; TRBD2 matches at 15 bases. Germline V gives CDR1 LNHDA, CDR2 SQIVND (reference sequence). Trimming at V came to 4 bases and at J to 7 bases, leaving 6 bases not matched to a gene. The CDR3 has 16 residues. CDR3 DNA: TGTGCCAGTAGTACGGGACTAGCGGGAGGATTGTATACGCAGTATTTT. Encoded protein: CASSTGLAGGLYTQYF.

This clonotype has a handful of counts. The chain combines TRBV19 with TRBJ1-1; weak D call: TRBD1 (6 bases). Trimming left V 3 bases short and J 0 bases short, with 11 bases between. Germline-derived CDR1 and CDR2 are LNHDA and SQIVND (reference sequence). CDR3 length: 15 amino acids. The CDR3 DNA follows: TGTGCCAGTAGTATTCCGGGACAACTGAACACTGAAGCTTTCTTT. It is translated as CASSIPGQLNTEAFF.

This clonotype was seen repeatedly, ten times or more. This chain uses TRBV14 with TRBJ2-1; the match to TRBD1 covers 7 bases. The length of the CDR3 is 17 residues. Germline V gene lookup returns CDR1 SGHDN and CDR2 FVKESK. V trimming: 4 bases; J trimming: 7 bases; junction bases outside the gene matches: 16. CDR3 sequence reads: CASSPNRGQQGINEQFF. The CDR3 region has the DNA TGTGCCAGCAGCCCGAACAGGGGCCAACAGGGGATAAATGAGCAGTTCTTC.

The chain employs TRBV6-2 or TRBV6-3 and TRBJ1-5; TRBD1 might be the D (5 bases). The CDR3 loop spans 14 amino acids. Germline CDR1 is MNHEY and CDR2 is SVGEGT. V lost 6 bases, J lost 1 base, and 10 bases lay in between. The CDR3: CASRRGRSNQPQHF. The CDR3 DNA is TGTGCCAGCAGGAGGGGCAGAAGCAATCAGCCCCAGCATTTT.

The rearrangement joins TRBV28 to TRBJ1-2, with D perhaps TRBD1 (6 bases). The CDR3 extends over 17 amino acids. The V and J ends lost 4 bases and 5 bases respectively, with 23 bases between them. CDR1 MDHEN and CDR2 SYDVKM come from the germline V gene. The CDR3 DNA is TGTGCCAGCAGTTCAATGCATAGGGCAGGGGATCGGTATGGCTACACCTTC. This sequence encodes CASSSMHRAGDRYGYTF.

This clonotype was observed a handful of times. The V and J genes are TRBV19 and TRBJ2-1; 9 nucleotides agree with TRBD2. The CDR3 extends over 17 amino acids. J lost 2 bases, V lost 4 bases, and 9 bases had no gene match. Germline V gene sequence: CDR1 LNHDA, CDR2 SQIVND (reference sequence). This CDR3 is CASSSLTSGRTYNEQFF. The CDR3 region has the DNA TGTGCCAGTAGTAGCCTTACCAGCGGGAGGACCTACAATGAGCAGTTCTTC.

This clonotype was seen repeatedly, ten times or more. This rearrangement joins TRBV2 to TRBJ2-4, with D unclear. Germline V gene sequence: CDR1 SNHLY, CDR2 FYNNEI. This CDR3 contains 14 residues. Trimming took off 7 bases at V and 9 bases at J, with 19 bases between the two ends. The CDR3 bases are TGTGCCAGCAAATCAAAAGGCGTTGAAGGCATTCAGTACTTC. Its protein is CASKSKGVEGIQYF.

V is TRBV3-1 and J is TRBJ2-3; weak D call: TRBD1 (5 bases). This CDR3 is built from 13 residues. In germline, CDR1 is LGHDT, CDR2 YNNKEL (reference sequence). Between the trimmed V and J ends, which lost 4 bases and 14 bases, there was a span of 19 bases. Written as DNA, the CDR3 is TGTGCCAGCAGCCGAAGTGAGCTTGGGGCGGCGTATTTT. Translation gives CASSRSELGAAYF.

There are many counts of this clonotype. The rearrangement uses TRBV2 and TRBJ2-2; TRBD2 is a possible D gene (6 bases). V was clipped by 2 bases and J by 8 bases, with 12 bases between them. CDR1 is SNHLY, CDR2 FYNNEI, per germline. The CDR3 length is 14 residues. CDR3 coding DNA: TGTGCCAGCAGTGAAAGCTCGGGAGTGGGGGAGCTGTTTTTT. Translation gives CASSESSGVGELFF.

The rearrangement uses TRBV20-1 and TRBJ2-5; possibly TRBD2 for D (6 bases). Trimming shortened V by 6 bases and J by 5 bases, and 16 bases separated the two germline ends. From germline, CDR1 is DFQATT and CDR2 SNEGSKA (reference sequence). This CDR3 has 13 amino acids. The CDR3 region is CSALLAVMETQYF. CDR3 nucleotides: TGCAGTGCGTTACTAGCTGTGATGGAGACCCAGTACTTC.

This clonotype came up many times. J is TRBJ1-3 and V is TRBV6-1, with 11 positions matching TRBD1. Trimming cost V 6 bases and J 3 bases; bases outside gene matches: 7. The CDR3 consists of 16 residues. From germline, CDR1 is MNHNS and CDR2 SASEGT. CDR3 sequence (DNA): TGTGCCAGCAGCCCCGCCGGGACAGGGGGTGGAAACACCATATATTTT. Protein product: CASSPAGTGGGNTIYF.

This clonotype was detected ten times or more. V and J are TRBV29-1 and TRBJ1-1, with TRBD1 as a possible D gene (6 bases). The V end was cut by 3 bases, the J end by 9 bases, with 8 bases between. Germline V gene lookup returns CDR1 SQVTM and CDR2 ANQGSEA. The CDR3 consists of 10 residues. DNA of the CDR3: TGCAGCGTTGATCAGGGGCAAGCTTTCTTT. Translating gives CSVDQGQAFF.

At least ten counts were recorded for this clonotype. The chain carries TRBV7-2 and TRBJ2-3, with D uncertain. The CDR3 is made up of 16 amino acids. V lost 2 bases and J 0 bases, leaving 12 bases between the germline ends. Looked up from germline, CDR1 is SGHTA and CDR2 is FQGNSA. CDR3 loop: CASSLNPQGSTDTQYF. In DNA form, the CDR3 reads TGTGCCAGCAGCTTAAACCCCCAAGGTAGCACAGATACGCAGTATTTT.

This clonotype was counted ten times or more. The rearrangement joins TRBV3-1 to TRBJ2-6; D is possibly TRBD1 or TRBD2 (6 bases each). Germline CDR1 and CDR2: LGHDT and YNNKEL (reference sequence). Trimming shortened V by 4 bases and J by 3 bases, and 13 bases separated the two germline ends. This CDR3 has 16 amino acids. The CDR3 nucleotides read TGTGCCAGCAGCCGCGGGGACACTCTTGGGGCCAACGTCCTGACTTTC. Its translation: CASSRGDTLGANVLTF.

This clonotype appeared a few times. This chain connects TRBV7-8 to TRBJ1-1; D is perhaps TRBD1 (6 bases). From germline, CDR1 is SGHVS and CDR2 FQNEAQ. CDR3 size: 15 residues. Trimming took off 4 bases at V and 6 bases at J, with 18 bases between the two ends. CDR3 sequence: CASSSQEGGRPEAFF. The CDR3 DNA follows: TGTGCCAGCAGCTCCCAAGAGGGGGGAAGGCCTGAAGCTTTCTTT. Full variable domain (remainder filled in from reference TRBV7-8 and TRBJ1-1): GAGVSQSPRYKVAKRGQDVALRCDPISGHVSLFWYQQALGQGPEFLTYFQNEAQLDKSGLPSDRFFAERPEGSVSTLKIQRTQQEDSAVYLCASSSQEGGRPEAFFGQGTRLTVV.